This T cell receptor (beta chain) emerged from a study of tumor and adjacent non-tumor tissue in lung cancer. The template was RNA from unsorted bulk tissue. This non-tumor lung sample came from over 3 cm beyond the tumor edge. Germline V CDR1 and CDR2: SQVTM, ANQGSEA. CDR3 size: 15 residues. Trimming removed 7 bases from V and 1 base from J; junction bases left unmatched: 10. The library came from three nested PCR rounds adapted from ARM-PCR protocols. TCRdb processed the multiplex PCR reads anew with MiXCR; each CDR3 protein has one entry. The sample has about 100,000 distinct CDR3 sequences; 65% are singletons.

The sequencing sample was made of distant non-tumor lung tissue. This chain connects TRBV29-1 to TRBJ1-1; 9 nucleotides match TRBD1. The origin of this receptor is a young man with non-small cell lung cancer. The CDR3 protein is CSAHVRDRENTEAFF. CDR3 sequence (DNA): TGCAGCGCTCATGTCCGGGACAGGGAGAACACTGAAGCTTTCTTT.